Listed below are T cell receptor beta chains from one sample, sequenced in a study of T-cell reconstitution after alpha-beta-depleted transplantation in children. In TCRdb, the PCR reads were re-called with MiXCR into one record per CDR3 protein. The table records 170,000 or so distinct CDR3 sequences, about 6.4% of them present only once. The sample consisted of PBMCs from the stem cell graft donor, taken from the stem cell graft. These receptors were taken from a human donor who donated a stem cell graft to a child with Wiskott-Aldrich syndrome. Both conserved end residues are part of each CDR3. A D gene is named only where the DNA matches it firmly. Not all rows give a size; the values are once, few, many and, for expanded clones, a class.

j_gene: TRBJ2-7
v_gene: TRBV20-1
d_gene: -
abundance: many
CDR3nt: TGCAGTGCTAGAGAGCCCAAGGTGGGCGAGCAGTACTTC
CDR3aa: CSAREPKVGEQYF

j_gene: TRBJ1-2
v_gene: TRBV4-3
d_gene: -
abundance: many
CDR3nt: TGCGCCAGCAGCCAAGATTTTGGGGGGAATGGCTACACCTTC
CDR3aa: CASSQDFGGNGYTF

j_gene: TRBJ2-3
v_gene: TRBV20-1
d_gene: TRBD2
abundance: medium-sized
CDR3nt: TGCAGTGCTAGAGATCCGCTAGCGGGAGAATCAGATACGCAGTATTTT
CDR3aa: CSARDPLAGESDTQYF

j_gene: TRBJ1-1
v_gene: TRBV7-9
d_gene: -
abundance: -
CDR3nt: TGTGCCAGCAGCGCGATTTTTAACACTGAAGCTTTCTTT
CDR3aa: CASSAIFNTEAFF

j_gene: TRBJ2-3
v_gene: TRBV11-2
d_gene: TRBD2
abundance: many
CDR3nt: TGTGCCAGCGCACTAGCGGGGGGCACAGATACGCAGTATTTT
CDR3aa: CASALAGGTDTQYF

j_gene: TRBJ1-3
v_gene: TRBV20-1
d_gene: -
abundance: many
CDR3nt: TGCAGTGCTAGATGGGAGGGCGGAAACACCATATATTTT
CDR3aa: CSARWEGGNTIYF

j_gene: TRBJ1-3
v_gene: TRBV5-6
d_gene: -
abundance: many
CDR3nt: TGTGCCAGCAGCTTGGAGGTCGGAAGCTCTGGAAACACCATATATTTT
CDR3aa: CASSLEVGSSGNTIYF

j_gene: TRBJ2-3
v_gene: TRBV20-1
d_gene: TRBD1
abundance: many
CDR3nt: TGCAGTGCTAAAGGGACAGCAGGCACAGATACGCAGTATTTT
CDR3aa: CSAKGTAGTDTQYF

j_gene: TRBJ2-1
v_gene: TRBV29-1
d_gene: -
abundance: many
CDR3nt: TGCAGCGTCCGAGCCGGGAACGTTAACAATGAGCAGTTCTTC
CDR3aa: CSVRAGNVNNEQFF

j_gene: TRBJ2-1
v_gene: TRBV20-1
d_gene: -
abundance: many
CDR3nt: TGCAGTGCCCAGAGACGGAATGAGCAGTTCTTC
CDR3aa: CSAQRRNEQFF

j_gene: TRBJ2-2
v_gene: TRBV5-1
d_gene: -
abundance: few
CDR3nt: TGCGCCAGCAGCCTCGGGAGCCAGGGCGCCGCGAACACCGGGGAGCTGTTTTTT
CDR3aa: CASSLGSQGAANTGELFF

j_gene: TRBJ2-2
v_gene: TRBV7-9
d_gene: -
abundance: few
CDR3nt: TGTGCCAGCAGCTTAGGAAACGAGAACACCGGGGAGCTGTTTTTT
CDR3aa: CASSLGNENTGELFF

j_gene: TRBJ2-7
v_gene: TRBV3-1
d_gene: -
abundance: many
CDR3nt: TGTGCCAGCAGCCAAGTAGTGGCAGTTTGGAACGAGCAGTACTTC
CDR3aa: CASSQVVAVWNEQYF

j_gene: TRBJ2-3
v_gene: TRBV24-1
d_gene: -
abundance: few
CDR3nt: TGTGCCACCAGTGATACCGGGACCCCCTTACTGGATACGCAGTATTTT
CDR3aa: CATSDTGTPLLDTQYF

j_gene: TRBJ1-4
v_gene: TRBV4-2
d_gene: -
abundance: few
CDR3nt: TGTGCCAGCAGCCAAGATGGGCACAGGCCCGGCGAAAAACTGTTTTTT
CDR3aa: CASSQDGHRPGEKLFF